The present TCR beta chain was sequenced within a study of glioma-infiltrating T cells after dendritic cell vaccination. At the level of the study: Dendritic cell vaccine was injected intradermally three times, biweekly.

Worth noting for this clone: As yet, its antigen is unknown.

The time point denotes: after dendritic cell vaccination, including at tumor progression/relapse. From germline, CDR1 is LGHNA and CDR2 YNFKEQ. Trimming removed 6 bases from V and 8 bases from J, with 17 bases in between. This CDR3 spans 15 amino acids. Primers: 60 V beta forward and 13 J beta reverse. Here immunoSEQ multiplex PCR was the method, and the copy in TCRdb shows in-frame clones only, minus some. This sample has around 83,000 clones, with less than 85% found just once. Study-level points and caveats: Estimated pretreatment TIL content predicted outcome after dendritic cell vaccination.

The chain couples TRBV4-2 to TRBJ1-6; a possible D gene is TRBD1 (6 bases). This receptor was identified in a human donor with glioblastoma. Here the sequenced sample was blood, taken after dendritic cell vaccination. The CDR3 coding sequence is TGTGCCAGCAGGATAACCGGGACATCTGATTCACCCCTCCACTTT. As protein: CASRITGTSDSPLHF.